The 10 T cell receptor beta chains given below trace back to one sample, sequenced in a study of lymphopenia after photon versus proton radiotherapy. Some clones are missing from TCRdb's copy, which holds only in-frame ones; the method was immunoSEQ multiplex PCR. This table has around 160,000 clones, 80% to 90% appearing once. The sample was peripheral blood, taken from a patient treated with photon-based radiotherapy. These receptors were taken from a man aged 45-65 years with gastric cancer.

The gene calls are TRBV13 and TRBJ2-1; 8 bases line up with TRBD1. V was clipped by 4 bases and J by 8 bases; unmatched bases: 10. Germline-derived CDR1 and CDR2 are PRHDT and FYEKMQ (reference sequence). The CDR3 is 15 amino acids. The CDR3 DNA sequence: TGTGCCAGCAGCTCTCAGGGGGCCACAGGGGATGAGCAGTTCTTC. This sequence encodes CASSSQGATGDEQFF.

The rearrangement uses TRBV19 and TRBJ2-1, with TRBD1 matching over 9 bases. Trimming took 2 bases from V and 0 from J; bases not matched to a gene: 2. Germline V gene sequence: CDR1 LNHDA, CDR2 SQIVND (reference sequence). The CDR3 covers 16 residues. The CDR3 protein is CASSINRGLSYNEQFF. In DNA, the CDR3 is TGTGCCAGTAGTATAAACAGGGGGCTCTCCTACAATGAGCAGTTCTTC. Supplemented by reference TRBV19 and TRBJ2-1, the full variable domain reads DGGITQSPKYLFRKEGQNVTLSCEQNLNHDAMYWYRQDPGQGLRLIYYSQIVNDFQKGDIAEGYSVSREKKESFPLTVTSAQKNPTAFYLCASSINRGLSYNEQFFGPGTRLTVL.

The gene calls are TRBV28 and TRBJ2-3, with 10 bases identical to TRBD1. The CDR3 covers 15 residues. Trimming took 5 bases from V and 0 from J; bases not matched to a gene: 2. The V gene's germline CDR1 is MDHEN and CDR2 SYDVKM. As DNA, the CDR3 is TGTGCCAGCAGTAGGACAGGGGGGAGCACAGATACGCAGTATTTT. Translation gives CASSRTGGSTDTQYF.

The V and J genes are TRBV6-1 and TRBJ1-5; D unclear. CDR3 length: 13 residues. Germline loops: CDR1 MNHNS, CDR2 SASEGT. Trimming stripped 3 bases from V and 4 bases from J, with 7 bases between. The DNA for the CDR3 is TGTGCCAGCAGTGAGGGAGGTAATCAGCCCCAGCATTTT. It is translated as CASSEGGNQPQHF.

The V and J genes are TRBV5-1 and TRBJ2-7; TRBD1 is a possible D gene (5 bases). Trimming pared 3 bases from V and 1 base from J, leaving 11 bases between. The CDR3 covers 14 residues. Germline CDR1 is SGHRS and CDR2 is YFSETQ. In DNA, the CDR3 is TGCGCCAGCAGCTCACAGGCTTCTTCCTACGAGCAGTACTTC. This gives the protein CASSSQASSYEQYF.

This clone was recorded once. V is TRBV5-5 and J is TRBJ1-1; no definite D call. The CDR3 is 15 amino acids. Per germline, CDR1 SGHKS and CDR2 YYEKEE (reference sequence). The V end was cut by 0 bases, the J end by 1 base, with 10 bases between. CDR3 sequence: CASSLVGNSNTEAFF. CDR3 DNA: TGTGCCAGCAGCTTGGTCGGCAACTCGAACACTGAAGCTTTCTTT.

The genes are TRBV2 and TRBJ2-6; D is unresolved. CDR1 is SNHLY, CDR2 FYNNEI, per germline. With 4 bases removed from V and 0 bases from J, the gap between germline ends came to 4 bases. CDR3 length: 14 residues. The CDR3 DNA is TGTGCCAGCAGTGCCAGCTCTGGGGCCAACGTCCTGACTTTC. Its protein product is CASSASSGANVLTF.

V usage is TRBV4-1 and J usage is TRBJ1-1; D not certain. V was pared by 1 base and J by 10 bases, with 16 bases between. Germline V gene sequence: CDR1 MGHRA, CDR2 YSYEKL. The CDR3 contains 14 residues. The CDR3 spells CASSQVLPSYGAFF. The CDR3, as DNA: TGCGCCAGCAGCCAAGTTCTGCCAAGCTATGGAGCTTTCTTT.

V and J are TRBV11-2 and TRBJ2-7; tentative D call: TRBD1 (5 bases). There are 14 residues in the CDR3. Germline CDR1 SGHAT, CDR2 FQNNGV. The germline V and J ends were trimmed by 4 bases and 2 bases, with 12 bases remaining between them. CDR3 nucleotides: TGTGCCAGCAGCTCTCCCCAGGGCGCCTACGAGCAGTACTTC. It translates to CASSSPQGAYEQYF. Variable domain in full (rest from reference TRBV11-2 and TRBJ2-7): EAGVAQSPRYKIIEKRQSVAFWCNPISGHATLYWYQQILGQGPKLLIQFQNNGVVDDSQLPKDRFSAERLKGVDSTLKIQPAKLEDSAVYLCASSSPQGAYEQYFGPGTRLTVT.

V gene TRBV14 combines with J gene TRBJ1-2; D is unresolved. Per germline, CDR1 SGHDN and CDR2 FVKESK. The CDR3 is 14 amino acids. The V end was cut by 3 bases, the J end by 5 bases, with 13 bases between. In nucleotides, the CDR3 is TGTGCCAGCAGCCACACTGGGGATGCTTATGGCTACACCTTC. Translation gives CASSHTGDAYGYTF.